This T cell receptor (beta chain) was identified during a study of CD8+ T cells in alopecia areata. The overall study: Treated individuals took tofacitinib by mouth, 5 to 10 mg twice daily. The study's findings and limits: Against the mouse data, patients shared TCRs less clearly, possibly for HLA reasons. Only a single nonresponder existed, so baseline CD8+ expansion links stay unclear.

The treatment here: oral pan-JAK inhibitor, 5-10 mg twice daily. Both peripheral blood and punch biopsies of lesional scalp skin were obtained from patients who had alopecia areata. To note about this clone: What it recognizes is unknown.

Investigators isolated RNA and reverse transcribed it into cDNA to act as the sequencing template. This table comes from immunoSEQ multiplex PCR, and its TCRdb copy is limited to in-frame clones, with some not included. The top ten clones hold approximately 1.7% of a sample with around 270,000 clones, over 45% of them seen once. The CDR3 runs 11 residues. Trimming took off 7 bases at V and 0 bases at J, with 4 bases between the two ends. In germline, CDR1 is SGHRS, CDR2 YFSETQ. The sequence was collected from a human donor with alopecia areata. Source: CD4+ T cells sorted from blood, taken at week 24, from a patient treated with tofacitinib. The chain combines TRBV5-1 with TRBJ2-5; D not resolved. DNA of the CDR3: TGCGCCAGCTCGTACCAAGAGACCCAGTACTTC. It encodes CASSYQETQYF.